The sequence of this T cell receptor (beta chain) was determined in a study of CD8 T cells in ankylosing spondylitis. V dropped 2 bases and J dropped 2 bases, with 6 bases sitting between them. Germline V gene sequence: CDR1 ENHRY, CDR2 SYGVKD. This CDR3 has 14 residues. With molecular barcodes, quantitative 5'-RACE was used to make the TCR beta libraries. TCRdb reprocessed the 5' RACE reads via MiXCR and lists one record per CDR3 protein. The table has about 360,000 distinct CDR3 sequences, roughly 20% seen once. This chain uses TRBV10-3 with TRBJ2-2; the D is unclear. The sample consisted of blood, either unsorted or a sorted T cell fraction (not recorded which). This clonotype was obtained from a male donor with ankylosing spondylitis or in good health (not recorded which). This CDR3 is CAISELKNTGELFF. The CDR3 coding sequence is TGTGCCATCAGTGAGCTTAAAAACACCGGGGAGCTGTTTTTT.